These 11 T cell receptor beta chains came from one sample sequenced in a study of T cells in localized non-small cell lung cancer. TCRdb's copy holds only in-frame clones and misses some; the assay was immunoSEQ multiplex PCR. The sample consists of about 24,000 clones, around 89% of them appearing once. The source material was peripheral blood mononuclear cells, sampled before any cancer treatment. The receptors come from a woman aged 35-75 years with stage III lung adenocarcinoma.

The CDR3 DNA follows: TGTGCCAGCAGCTTGACAGGGAATGAAAAACTGTTTTTT. It is translated as CASSLTGNEKLFF. J is TRBJ1-4 and V is TRBV6-1, with 7 bases identical to TRBD1. The CDR3 covers 13 residues. The junction had 3 bases not matched to a gene; V was cut back by 6 bases and J by 5 bases. CDR1 MNHNS and CDR2 SASEGT come from the germline V gene.

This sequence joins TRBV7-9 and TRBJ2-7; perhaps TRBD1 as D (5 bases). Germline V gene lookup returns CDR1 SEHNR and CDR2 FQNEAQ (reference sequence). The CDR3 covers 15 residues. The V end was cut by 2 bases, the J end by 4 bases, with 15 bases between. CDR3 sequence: CASSLIGEPTYEQYF. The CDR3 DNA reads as TGTGCCAGCAGCTTAATAGGGGAACCTACATACGAGCAGTACTTC.

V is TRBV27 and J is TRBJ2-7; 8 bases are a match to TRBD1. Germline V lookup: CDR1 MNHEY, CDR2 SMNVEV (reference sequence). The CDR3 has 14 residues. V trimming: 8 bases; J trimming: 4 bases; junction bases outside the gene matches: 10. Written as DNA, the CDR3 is TGTGCCAGCCGAGGGGGGACAGGAAGGTACGAGCAGTACTTC. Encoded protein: CASRGGTGRYEQYF.

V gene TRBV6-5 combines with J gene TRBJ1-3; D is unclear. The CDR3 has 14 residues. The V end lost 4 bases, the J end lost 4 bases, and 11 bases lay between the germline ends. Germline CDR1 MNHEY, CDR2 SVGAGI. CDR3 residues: CASSLTGVGNTIYF. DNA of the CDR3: TGTGCCAGCAGTTTAACCGGGGTAGGAAACACCATATATTTT.

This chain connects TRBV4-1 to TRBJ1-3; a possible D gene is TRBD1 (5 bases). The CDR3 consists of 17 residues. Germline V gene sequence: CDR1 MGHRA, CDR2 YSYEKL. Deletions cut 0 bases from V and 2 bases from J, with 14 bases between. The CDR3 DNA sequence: TGCGCCAGCAGCCAAGAACCCGCCGGGACTCCTGGAAACACCATATATTTT. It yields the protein CASSQEPAGTPGNTIYF.

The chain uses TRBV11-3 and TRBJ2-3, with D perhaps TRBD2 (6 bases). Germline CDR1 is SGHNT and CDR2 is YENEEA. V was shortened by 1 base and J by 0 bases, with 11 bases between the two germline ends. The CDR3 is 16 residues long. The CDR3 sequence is CASSLGASASTDTQYF. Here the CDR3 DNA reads TGTGCCAGCAGCTTAGGGGCTAGCGCCAGCACAGATACGCAGTATTTT.

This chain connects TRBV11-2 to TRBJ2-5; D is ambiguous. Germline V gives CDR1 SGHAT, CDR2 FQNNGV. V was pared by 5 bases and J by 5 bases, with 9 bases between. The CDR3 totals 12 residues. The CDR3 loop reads CASSPSGETQYF. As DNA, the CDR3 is TGTGCCAGCAGCCCTAGTGGTGAGACCCAGTACTTC.

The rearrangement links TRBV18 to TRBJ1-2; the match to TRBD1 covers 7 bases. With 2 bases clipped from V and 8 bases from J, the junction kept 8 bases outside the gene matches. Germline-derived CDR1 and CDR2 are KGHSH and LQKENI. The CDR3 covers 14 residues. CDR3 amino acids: CASSPKTGPGGYTF. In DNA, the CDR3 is TGTGCCAGCTCACCAAAGACAGGGCCGGGCGGCTACACCTTC.

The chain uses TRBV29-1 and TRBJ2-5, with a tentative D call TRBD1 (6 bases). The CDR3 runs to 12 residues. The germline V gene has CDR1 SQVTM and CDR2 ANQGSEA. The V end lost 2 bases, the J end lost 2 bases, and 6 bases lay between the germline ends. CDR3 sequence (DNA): TGCAGCGTTGAACAGGGGCAAGAGACCCAGTACTTC. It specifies CSVEQGQETQYF.

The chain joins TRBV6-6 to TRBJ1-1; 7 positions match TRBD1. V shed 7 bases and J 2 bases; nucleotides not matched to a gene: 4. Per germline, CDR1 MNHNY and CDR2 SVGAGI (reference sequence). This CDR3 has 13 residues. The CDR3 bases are TGTGCCAGCAAACAGGGGCAAAACACTGAAGCTTTCTTT. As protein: CASKQGQNTEAFF.

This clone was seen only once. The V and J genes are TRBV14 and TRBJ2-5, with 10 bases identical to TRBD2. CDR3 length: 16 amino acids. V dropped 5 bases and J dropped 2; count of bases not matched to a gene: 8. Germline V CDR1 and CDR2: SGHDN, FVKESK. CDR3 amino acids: CASSFWTSGKQETQYF. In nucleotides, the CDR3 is TGTGCCAGCAGCTTCTGGACTAGCGGTAAACAAGAGACCCAGTACTTC.